The present T cell receptor beta chain was sequenced within a study of identical twins. This clonotype was seen at least ten times. Its antigen is still unknown. Overall study results and limits: Monozygotic twins shared more out-of-frame TCR alpha than recombination models predicted.

TCRdb re-called the 5' RACE reads with MiXCR, one entry per CDR3 protein. The data show fewer than 500,000 distinct CDR3 sequences, roughly an eighth seen once. These data are also associated with another study on yellow fever vaccine responses in identical twins.

Specimen: CD4+ T cells sorted from blood. This TCR came from a woman aged 18-35 years in good health.

The CDR3: CSVERDRDWDEQFF. The CDR3 DNA sequence: TGCAGCGTTGAACGGGACAGGGATTGGGATGAGCAGTTCTTC. V usage is TRBV29-1 and J usage is TRBJ2-1; 9 nucleotides line up with TRBD1. The V segment lost 2 bases and the J segment 8 bases; nucleotides outside the gene matches: 7. The CDR3 runs to 14 residues. The germline CDR1 and CDR2 sequences are SQVTM and ANQGSEA.